A selection of T cell receptor beta chains follows, all from one sample in a study of cytotoxic CD8 clonotypes in ibrutinib-treated CLL. TCRdb's copy holds only in-frame clones and misses some; the assay was immunoSEQ multiplex PCR. This sample has fewer than 90,000 clones, with about two thirds found just once. The sample in question was PBMCs, obtained after 12 months of ibrutinib treatment. Source of these receptors: a human donor with chronic lymphocytic leukemia. CDR3s include the opening cysteine and the closing phenylalanine or tryptophan. The order of the fields is CDR3 DNA, CDR3 protein, V gene, J gene, D gene, clone size. A D gene is named only where the DNA matches it firmly. The listing skips clone size in some rows; elsewhere it reads once, few, many or a size class.

CDR3nt: TGCGCCAGCAGAGGACAAGAAAGCTACAATGAGCAGTTCTTC
CDR3aa: CASRGQESYNEQFF
v_gene: TRBV5-1
j_gene: TRBJ2-1
d_gene: NA
abundance: NA

CDR3nt: TGTGCCAGCAAGGTCTCATCTTCCTACGAGCAGTACTTC
CDR3aa: CASKVSSSYEQYF
v_gene: TRBV6-1
j_gene: TRBJ2-7
d_gene: NA
abundance: NA

CDR3nt: TGCGCCAGCAGCCAATTCGGACAGGGGAGAGGCTACACCTTC
CDR3aa: CASSQFGQGRGYTF
v_gene: TRBV4-3
j_gene: TRBJ1-2
d_gene: TRBD1
abundance: few

CDR3nt: TGCGCCAGCAGCTTGGTGGGCAGGGGGGATCGTGGCTACACCTTC
CDR3aa: CASSLVGRGDRGYTF
v_gene: TRBV5-1
j_gene: TRBJ1-2
d_gene: TRBD1
abundance: once

CDR3nt: TGTGCCAGCTCACCACGGGTGTCTAATCAGCCCCAGCATTTT
CDR3aa: CASSPRVSNQPQHF
v_gene: TRBV18
j_gene: TRBJ1-5
d_gene: NA
abundance: NA

CDR3nt: TGTGCCAGCAGCGTACTGGGGGCTGGAAATGAGCAGTTCTTC
CDR3aa: CASSVLGAGNEQFF
v_gene: TRBV9
j_gene: TRBJ2-1
d_gene: NA
abundance: NA

CDR3nt: TGCGCCAGCAGTTTTATGGTCCAAAAACAGGGTGCGCCCTACGAGCAGTACTTC
CDR3aa: CASSFMVQKQGAPYEQYF
v_gene: TRBV4-3
j_gene: TRBJ2-7
d_gene: NA
abundance: NA

CDR3nt: TGTGCCAGCAGCGGGGGGACTCAAAGTCAAGAGACCCAGTACTTC
CDR3aa: CASSGGTQSQETQYF
v_gene: TRBV9
j_gene: TRBJ2-5
d_gene: NA
abundance: NA

CDR3nt: TGTGCCTGGAGTGTCCCAGTTAGCTCCTATAATTCACCCCTCCACTTT
CDR3aa: CAWSVPVSSYNSPLHF
v_gene: TRBV30
j_gene: TRBJ1-6
d_gene: NA
abundance: NA

CDR3nt: TGTGCCATCAGGCAAGGACAGGGAAGGGGAGGCTACGAGCAGTACTTC
CDR3aa: CAIRQGQGRGGYEQYF
v_gene: TRBV10-3
j_gene: TRBJ2-7
d_gene: TRBD1
abundance: NA

CDR3nt: TGTGCCTCCCGGGACAGGCGCTCCTACGAGCAGTACTTC
CDR3aa: CASRDRRSYEQYF
v_gene: TRBV5-4
j_gene: TRBJ2-7
d_gene: TRBD1
abundance: NA

CDR3nt: TGTGCCAGCAGTGCGAGGGACACCCCGGATCAGCCCCAGCATTTT
CDR3aa: CASSARDTPDQPQHF
v_gene: TRBV25-1
j_gene: TRBJ1-5
d_gene: NA
abundance: NA

CDR3nt: TGTGCCAGCAGTCTAAGGACGGCAGAAGCTTTCTTT
CDR3aa: CASSLRTAEAFF
v_gene: TRBV2
j_gene: TRBJ1-1
d_gene: NA
abundance: NA

CDR3nt: TGTGCCAGTAGTATCCGAGCGGGGACATACAATGAGCAGTTCTTC
CDR3aa: CASSIRAGTYNEQFF
v_gene: TRBV19
j_gene: TRBJ2-1
d_gene: NA
abundance: NA

CDR3nt: TGTGCCAGCAGTTTCCCACGGGCAGGGGGCGAGCAGTACTTC
CDR3aa: CASSFPRAGGEQYF
v_gene: TRBV28
j_gene: TRBJ2-7
d_gene: TRBD1
abundance: NA

CDR3nt: TGTGCCAGCAGCGCGGGGGCCCGGTCACAAGAGACCCAGTACTTC
CDR3aa: CASSAGARSQETQYF
v_gene: TRBV9
j_gene: TRBJ2-5
d_gene: NA
abundance: NA

CDR3nt: TGTGCCAGCAGCTTGGGGCTAGCGGGGGGGTCTCTGGGCACAGATACGCAGTATTTT
CDR3aa: CASSLGLAGGSLGTDTQYF
v_gene: TRBV7-2
j_gene: TRBJ2-3
d_gene: TRBD2
abundance: NA

CDR3nt: TGTGCCAGCAGCTTGGGGGCCTACAATGAGCAGTTCTTC
CDR3aa: CASSLGAYNEQFF
v_gene: TRBV5-4
j_gene: TRBJ2-1
d_gene: NA
abundance: NA

CDR3nt: TGTGCCAGCACCCCGGGGAATTCACCCCTCCACTTT
CDR3aa: CASTPGNSPLHF
v_gene: TRBV6-5
j_gene: TRBJ1-6
d_gene: NA
abundance: few

CDR3nt: TGTGCCAGCAGTACCCAGGGGGCCACAGATACGCAGTATTTT
CDR3aa: CASSTQGATDTQYF
v_gene: TRBV2
j_gene: TRBJ2-3
d_gene: TRBD1
abundance: NA

CDR3nt: TGTGCCAGCAGTTCGACAGGTGGTAATGGCTACACCTTC
CDR3aa: CASSSTGGNGYTF
v_gene: TRBV6-4
j_gene: TRBJ1-2
d_gene: NA
abundance: few

CDR3nt: TGTGCCAGCAGTTACGATCGCAGGGGATACGAGCAGTACTTC
CDR3aa: CASSYDRRGYEQYF
v_gene: TRBV6-6
j_gene: TRBJ2-7
d_gene: NA
abundance: NA

CDR3nt: TGTGCCAGCAGTGACATACAGGGCTCTGGGGCCAACGTCCTGACTTTC
CDR3aa: CASSDIQGSGANVLTF
v_gene: TRBV6-1
j_gene: TRBJ2-6
d_gene: NA
abundance: NA

CDR3nt: TGTGCCAGCAGTTACGGTGGCGGGAACACTGAAGCTTTCTTT
CDR3aa: CASSYGGGNTEAFF
v_gene: TRBV6-5
j_gene: TRBJ1-1
d_gene: NA
abundance: NA

CDR3nt: TGTGCCAGCAGTTCCTCTCAGGGGTACAATCAGCCCCAGCATTTT
CDR3aa: CASSSSQGYNQPQHF
v_gene: TRBV28
j_gene: TRBJ1-5
d_gene: NA
abundance: NA

CDR3nt: TGCGCCAGCAGCCAAGATCCGGCAGGGCCCAACTATGGCTACACCTTC
CDR3aa: CASSQDPAGPNYGYTF
v_gene: TRBV4-1
j_gene: TRBJ1-2
d_gene: NA
abundance: NA

CDR3nt: TGTGCCAGCAGCCCCACAAGCGGGGTCCTGACGGAGACCCAGTACTTC
CDR3aa: CASSPTSGVLTETQYF
v_gene: TRBV5-4
j_gene: TRBJ2-5
d_gene: TRBD2
abundance: NA

CDR3nt: TGTGCCAGCAGCTTGGGCTCAGATCCAACCTACGAGCAGTACTTC
CDR3aa: CASSLGSDPTYEQYF
v_gene: TRBV5-4
j_gene: TRBJ2-7
d_gene: NA
abundance: NA

CDR3nt: TGTGCCAGCAGCTTCGGAGATACGCAGTATTTT
CDR3aa: CASSFGDTQYF
v_gene: TRBV5-4
j_gene: TRBJ2-3
d_gene: NA
abundance: NA

CDR3nt: TGTGCCAGCAGCTTACGTACAGGGAGCACTGAAGCTTTCTTT
CDR3aa: CASSLRTGSTEAFF
v_gene: TRBV7-8
j_gene: TRBJ1-1
d_gene: NA
abundance: NA

CDR3nt: TGTGCCAGCAGTTACCCAGTTACTGGGGCCAACGTCCTGACTTTC
CDR3aa: CASSYPVTGANVLTF
v_gene: TRBV6-6
j_gene: TRBJ2-6
d_gene: NA
abundance: NA

CDR3nt: TGTGCCAGCAGCTCTAGCGGGAGGAGCTCCTACGAGCAGTACTTC
CDR3aa: CASSSSGRSSYEQYF
v_gene: TRBV7-2
j_gene: TRBJ2-7
d_gene: TRBD2
abundance: NA

CDR3nt: TGTGCCAGCAGCGTAGGCGGGTCTAGCACAGATACGCAGTATTTT
CDR3aa: CASSVGGSSTDTQYF
v_gene: TRBV9
j_gene: TRBJ2-3
d_gene: NA
abundance: few

CDR3nt: TGTGCCAGCAGCTTCCGACTCGCGGGGGGTAGCACAGATACGCAGTATTTT
CDR3aa: CASSFRLAGGSTDTQYF
v_gene: TRBV7-8
j_gene: TRBJ2-3
d_gene: TRBD2
abundance: NA

CDR3nt: TGTGCCAGCAGACCCGACAGGGACGAGCAGTACTTC
CDR3aa: CASRPDRDEQYF
v_gene: TRBV28
j_gene: TRBJ2-7
d_gene: TRBD1
abundance: few

CDR3nt: TGTGCCAGCGGCGGGGAGGGCTTTGGCGAGCAGTACTTC
CDR3aa: CASGGEGFGEQYF
v_gene: TRBV7-4
j_gene: TRBJ2-7
d_gene: TRBD2
abundance: NA

CDR3nt: TGTGCCAGCAGCCTTATGGGGATTACTGAAGCTTTCTTT
CDR3aa: CASSLMGITEAFF
v_gene: TRBV7-2
j_gene: TRBJ1-1
d_gene: NA
abundance: NA

CDR3nt: TGTGCCAGCAGCTCCCTCCAAAAGGGGGGGGAACAAGAGACCCAGTACTTC
CDR3aa: CASSSLQKGGEQETQYF
v_gene: TRBV5-4
j_gene: TRBJ2-5
d_gene: NA
abundance: NA

CDR3nt: TGCGCCAGCAGCTCAACAGGGAACACCGGGGAGCTGTTTTTT
CDR3aa: CASSSTGNTGELFF
v_gene: TRBV5-1
j_gene: TRBJ2-2
d_gene: NA
abundance: NA

CDR3nt: TGTGCCATCAGCCCCGACTCCTCCTACAATGAGCAGTTCTTC
CDR3aa: CAISPDSSYNEQFF
v_gene: TRBV10-3
j_gene: TRBJ2-1
d_gene: NA
abundance: NA

CDR3nt: TGTGCCAGCTCACCACTAGCGGGGGGGCCAACAGATACGCAGTATTTT
CDR3aa: CASSPLAGGPTDTQYF
v_gene: TRBV18
j_gene: TRBJ2-3
d_gene: TRBD2
abundance: NA

CDR3nt: TGCGCCAGCAGCGAGGACAGGGGGTCTGATGAGCAGTTCTTC
CDR3aa: CASSEDRGSDEQFF
v_gene: TRBV5-1
j_gene: TRBJ2-1
d_gene: TRBD1
abundance: NA

CDR3nt: TGCGCCAGCAGCCAAGGATGGGACAGGGGGCGGGAGACCCAGTACTTC
CDR3aa: CASSQGWDRGRETQYF
v_gene: TRBV4-1
j_gene: TRBJ2-5
d_gene: TRBD1
abundance: NA

CDR3nt: TGTGCCTGGACGGCCCAGACGAACACTGAAGCTTTCTTT
CDR3aa: CAWTAQTNTEAFF
v_gene: TRBV30
j_gene: TRBJ1-1
d_gene: NA
abundance: NA

CDR3nt: TGTGCCAGCAGTTTTGGGGGGTGGGCCGGGGAGCTGTTTTTT
CDR3aa: CASSFGGWAGELFF
v_gene: TRBV27
j_gene: TRBJ2-2
d_gene: NA
abundance: few

CDR3nt: TGTGCCAGCAGTTCACAGGGTTGGGAGCAGTACTTC
CDR3aa: CASSSQGWEQYF
v_gene: TRBV6-5
j_gene: TRBJ2-7
d_gene: NA
abundance: few

CDR3nt: TGTGCCAGCAGTGGTGGTAGCGGGGGGCCTCCGTACGAGCAGTACTTC
CDR3aa: CASSGGSGGPPYEQYF
v_gene: TRBV6-1
j_gene: TRBJ2-7
d_gene: TRBD2
abundance: NA

CDR3nt: TGCAGCGGGCTGGGACAGGGGACGAGCGGCTACACCTTC
CDR3aa: CSGLGQGTSGYTF
v_gene: TRBV29-1
j_gene: TRBJ1-2
d_gene: TRBD1
abundance: few

CDR3nt: TGTGCCAGCAGCTTAGGAGCCGGACAGGGATTATCCTATGGCTACACCTTC
CDR3aa: CASSLGAGQGLSYGYTF
v_gene: TRBV7-6
j_gene: TRBJ1-2
d_gene: TRBD1
abundance: NA

CDR3nt: TGTGCCAGCACCTGGGACAGGGCCTCGAACACTGAAGCTTTCTTT
CDR3aa: CASTWDRASNTEAFF
v_gene: TRBV6-1
j_gene: TRBJ1-1
d_gene: TRBD1
abundance: NA

CDR3nt: TGTGCCATCAGGAGGGGGGACAGGGGTGAGGCCGGGGAGCTGTTTTTT
CDR3aa: CAIRRGDRGEAGELFF
v_gene: TRBV10-3
j_gene: TRBJ2-2
d_gene: TRBD1
abundance: NA

CDR3nt: TGTGCCAGCAGCTCCGGGACAGAACAAGAGACCCAGTACTTC
CDR3aa: CASSSGTEQETQYF
v_gene: TRBV7-3
j_gene: TRBJ2-5
d_gene: TRBD1
abundance: NA

CDR3nt: TGTGCCAGCAGCTTGGGACGCACTGAAGCTTTCTTT
CDR3aa: CASSLGRTEAFF
v_gene: TRBV5-4
j_gene: TRBJ1-1
d_gene: NA
abundance: few

CDR3nt: TGTGCCTGGAGCCCGGGACAGGGGTATAATTCACCCCTCCACTTT
CDR3aa: CAWSPGQGYNSPLHF
v_gene: TRBV30
j_gene: TRBJ1-6
d_gene: TRBD1
abundance: NA

CDR3nt: TGTGCCATGGGACAGGGCCACGAGCAGTACTTC
CDR3aa: CAMGQGHEQYF
v_gene: TRBV10-3
j_gene: TRBJ2-7
d_gene: TRBD1
abundance: NA